This TCR beta chain was recovered during a study of neurological immune-mediated disorders. The study's findings and limits: TCR-beta repertoires seemed private in all groups, with no expanded CDR3 amino acid sequences shared. Among 34 multiple sclerosis patients, 18 had repertoires that phylogenetic grouping placed in one related-CDR3 cluster, a possible signature.

Each TCR transcript was tagged with a 10-nucleotide random UMI during 5'RACE. In each sequencing run, over 170 million TCR-beta sequences were generated from 15-18 subjects. TCRdb re-analysed the 5' RACE reads in MiXCR, keeping a single row per CDR3 protein. The sample includes tens of thousands of distinct CDR3 sequences, more than 2% of them seen just once. V shed 7 bases and J shed 2 bases, with 15 bases lying between them. Germline V gene lookup returns CDR1 SGHAT and CDR2 FQDESV (reference sequence). The CDR3 is made up of 14 amino acids. This clonotype was counted ten times or more. The target antigen is unknown.

The sample was PBMCs. The V call is TRBV11-1, the J call TRBJ2-7; D uncertain. The receptor was isolated from a man aged 45-65 years with multiple sclerosis. The CDR3, as DNA: TGTGCCAGCAACCCGGGCCGCGAGCCCTACGAGCAGTACTTC. It is translated as CASNPGREPYEQYF.